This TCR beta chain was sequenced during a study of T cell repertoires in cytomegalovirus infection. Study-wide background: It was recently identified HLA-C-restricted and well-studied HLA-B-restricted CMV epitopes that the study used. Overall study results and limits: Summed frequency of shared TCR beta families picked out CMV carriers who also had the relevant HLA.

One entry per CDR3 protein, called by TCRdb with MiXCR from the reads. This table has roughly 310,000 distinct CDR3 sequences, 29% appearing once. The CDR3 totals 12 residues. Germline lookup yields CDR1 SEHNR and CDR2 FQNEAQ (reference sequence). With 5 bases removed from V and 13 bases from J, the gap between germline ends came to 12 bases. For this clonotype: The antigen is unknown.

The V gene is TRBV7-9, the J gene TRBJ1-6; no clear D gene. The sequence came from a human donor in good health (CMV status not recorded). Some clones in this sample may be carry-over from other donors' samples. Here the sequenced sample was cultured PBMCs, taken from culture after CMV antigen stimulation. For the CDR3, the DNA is TGTGCCAGCAGCCCCGGAGGAGGGCCCCTCCACTTT. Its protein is CASSPGGGPLHF.